The sequence of this TCR beta chain was determined in a study of T cell responses to AZD1222 COVID-19 vaccine. General study results and limits: Nearly half of spike-specific TCRs reportedly go after variant regions that carry no mutations. Every sample of the repertoires postdated the peak T cell response.

Of note for this clone: Antigen unknown.

TCRdb's copy holds only in-frame clones and misses some; the assay was immunoSEQ multiplex PCR. The profile shows about 130,000 clones, roughly 90% of them singletons. This specimen was peripheral blood, taken on day 0 of AZD1222 vaccination. The receptor was isolated from an adult in good health.

CDR3 DNA: TGTGCCACCAGTCCTAGCGGGAGCAGTAAGTCCAATGAGCAGTTCTTC. Residues: CATSPSGSSKSNEQFF. The rearrangement links TRBV24-1 to TRBJ2-1, with 10 bases aligning to TRBD2. The ends lost 6 bases at V and 6 bases at J; junction bases unmatched: 10. CDR3 length equals 16 residues. The germline V gene encodes CDR1 KGHDR and CDR2 SFDVKD.